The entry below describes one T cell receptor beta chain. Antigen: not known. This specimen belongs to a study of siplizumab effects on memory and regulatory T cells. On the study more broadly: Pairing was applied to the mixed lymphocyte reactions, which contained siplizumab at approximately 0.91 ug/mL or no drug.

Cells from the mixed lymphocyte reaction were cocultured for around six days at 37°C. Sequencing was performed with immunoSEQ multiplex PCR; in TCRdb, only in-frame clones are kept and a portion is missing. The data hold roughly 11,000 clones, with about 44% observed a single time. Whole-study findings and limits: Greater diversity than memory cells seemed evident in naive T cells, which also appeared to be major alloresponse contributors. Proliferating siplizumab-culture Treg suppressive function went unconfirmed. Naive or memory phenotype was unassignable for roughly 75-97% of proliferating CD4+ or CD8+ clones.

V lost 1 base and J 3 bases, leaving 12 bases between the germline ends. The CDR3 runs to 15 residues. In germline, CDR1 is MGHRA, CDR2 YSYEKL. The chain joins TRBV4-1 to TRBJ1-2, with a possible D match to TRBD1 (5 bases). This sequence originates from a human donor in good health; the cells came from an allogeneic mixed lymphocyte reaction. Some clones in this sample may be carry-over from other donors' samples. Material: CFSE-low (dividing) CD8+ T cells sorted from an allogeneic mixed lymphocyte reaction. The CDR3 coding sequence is TGCGCCAGCAGCCAAGTATATCAGGGAGACTATGGCTACACCTTC. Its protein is CASSQVYQGDYGYTF.